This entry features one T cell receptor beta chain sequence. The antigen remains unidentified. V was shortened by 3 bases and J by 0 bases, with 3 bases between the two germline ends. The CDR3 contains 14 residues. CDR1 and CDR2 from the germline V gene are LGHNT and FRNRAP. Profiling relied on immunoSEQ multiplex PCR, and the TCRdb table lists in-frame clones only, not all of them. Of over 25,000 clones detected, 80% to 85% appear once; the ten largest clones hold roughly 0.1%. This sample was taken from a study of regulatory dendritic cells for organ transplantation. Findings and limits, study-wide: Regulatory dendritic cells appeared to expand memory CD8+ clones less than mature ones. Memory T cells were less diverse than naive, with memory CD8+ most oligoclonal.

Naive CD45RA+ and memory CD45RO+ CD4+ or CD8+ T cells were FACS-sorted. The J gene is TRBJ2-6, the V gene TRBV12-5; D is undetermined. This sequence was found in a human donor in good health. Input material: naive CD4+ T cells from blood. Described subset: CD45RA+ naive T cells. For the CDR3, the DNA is TGTGCTAGTGGTTTTTACTCTGGGGCCAACGTCCTGACTTTC. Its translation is CASGFYSGANVLTF.